Listed here are 20 T cell receptor beta chains from one sample, sequenced in a study of T cell changes during pregnancy in multiple sclerosis. The assay was immunoSEQ multiplex PCR, and TCRdb's table has in-frame clones only and misses some. The sample lists fewer than 65,000 clones, around 93% occurring once. The sequencing here drew on CD8+ T cells from peripheral blood mononuclear cells, taken after pregnancy. The receptor source for this set is a female donor with multiple sclerosis, enrolled in a pregnancy study.

The chain recombines TRBV27 with TRBJ1-6, with 9 bases fitting TRBD1. CDR3 size: 13 residues. Unmatched junction bases numbered 5, after V lost 10 bases and J lost 7 bases. Germline values: CDR1 MNHEY, CDR2 SMNVEV (reference sequence). The CDR3, as DNA: TGTGCCACCCAGACAGGGGGAAATTCACCCCTCCACTTT. The encoded protein is CATQTGGNSPLHF.

CDR3 loop: CASTLGGELETQYF. The CDR3 DNA follows: TGTGCCAGCACCCTAGGAGGGGAATTGGAGACCCAGTACTTC. This rearrangement joins TRBV6-5 to TRBJ2-5; weak D call: TRBD2 (6 bases). The germline V gene has CDR1 MNHEY and CDR2 SVGAGI. Trimming stripped 7 bases from V and 5 bases from J, with 17 bases between. The CDR3 loop spans 14 amino acids.

The chain couples TRBV19 to TRBJ1-5, with TRBD1 matching 12 bases. Per germline, CDR1 LNHDA and CDR2 SQIVND (reference sequence). V shed 7 bases, J shed 6 bases, and the junction held 13 bases outside the gene matches. This CDR3 has 17 amino acids. The CDR3 coding sequence is TGTGCCAGTAAACCGGGACAGGGGGCGTACGTTCCTCAGCCCCAGCATTTT. Translating gives CASKPGQGAYVPQPQHF.

The chain links TRBV9 to TRBJ2-3, with 8 bases matching TRBD1. The CDR3 is 17 amino acids. Germline V gene sequence: CDR1 SGDLS, CDR2 YYNGEE. The ends lost 3 bases at V and 2 bases at J; junction bases unmatched: 11. CDR3 in DNA: TGTGCCAGCAGCGGCTTGACAGGGGATAGTCACACAGATACGCAGTATTTT. Protein: CASSGLTGDSHTDTQYF.

The chain links TRBV6-1 to TRBJ2-7, with 7 positions matching TRBD2. V dropped 1 base and J dropped 0; count of bases not matched to a gene: 9. The CDR3 runs 17 residues. Germline loops: CDR1 MNHNS, CDR2 SASEGT. This chain's CDR3 is CASSEDPPRENSYEQYF. The CDR3 DNA sequence: TGTGCCAGCAGTGAAGACCCTCCGCGGGAGAACTCCTACGAGCAGTACTTC.

The V and J genes are TRBV27 and TRBJ2-7; 11 bases are a match to TRBD1. V lost 3 bases, J lost 4 bases, and 5 bases stayed unmatched. The CDR3 runs 15 residues. Germline lookup yields CDR1 MNHEY and CDR2 SMNVEV (reference sequence). The CDR3 DNA follows: TGTGCCAGCAGTTTTCTTGGGACAGGGGGGTACGAGCAGTACTTC. It codes for CASSFLGTGGYEQYF.

The chain links TRBV29-1 to TRBJ2-7, with D perhaps TRBD1 (6 bases). Germline V gene lookup returns CDR1 SQVTM and CDR2 ANQGSEA. The germline V and J ends were trimmed by 2 bases and 3 bases, with 17 bases remaining between them. The CDR3 is 15 residues long. CDR3 amino acids: CSVELRDKEDYEQYF. The CDR3 nucleotides are TGCAGCGTTGAACTCCGGGACAAAGAAGACTACGAGCAGTACTTC.

This rearrangement joins TRBV19 to TRBJ2-7; 10 nucleotides agree with TRBD1. The V and J ends lost 7 bases and 7 bases, in that order; junction bases with no gene match: 13. The germline CDR1 and CDR2 sequences are LNHDA and SQIVND (reference sequence). The CDR3 spans 15 residues. This CDR3 is CASTLGTGARMEQYF. The CDR3, as DNA: TGTGCCAGTACCCTAGGGACAGGGGCTCGGATGGAGCAGTACTTC.

The rearrangement joins TRBV6-1 to TRBJ1-2, with D perhaps TRBD1 (5 bases). The V and J ends lost 7 bases and 8 bases respectively, with 20 bases between them. Germline loops: CDR1 MNHNS, CDR2 SASEGT. The CDR3 loop spans 14 amino acids. The CDR3 DNA follows: TGTGCCAGCACCCCATTAGGGGCGGGGCGAGGCTACACCTTC. It codes for CASTPLGAGRGYTF.

The CDR3 DNA reads as TGTGCCAGCAGCTGGCTCGGAGGAGCTTTCTTT. It codes for CASSWLGGAFF. The chain recombines TRBV2 with TRBJ1-1; D remains unclear. The CDR3 covers 11 residues. Germline V CDR1 and CDR2: SNHLY, FYNNEI. Trimming left V 6 bases short and J 10 bases short, with 12 bases between.

This chain connects TRBV7-8 to TRBJ1-2; tentative D call: TRBD1 (5 bases). CDR3 length equals 12 residues. CDR1 is SGHVS and CDR2 is FQNEAQ in the germline V gene. With 4 bases removed from V and 5 bases from J, the gap between germline ends came to 8 bases. The CDR3: CASSSRDYGYTF. Written as DNA, the CDR3 is TGTGCCAGCAGCTCCAGGGATTATGGCTACACCTTC.

V usage is TRBV12-1 and J usage is TRBJ2-4; TRBD2, as called in the table, went unchecked against the DNA. TRBV12-1 is given as a pseudogene. The CDR3 extends over 18 amino acids. The CDR3 nucleotides are TGTGCCAGCAGCCAACTACCAACTGTGAATATAGCCAAAAACATTCAGTACTTC. Encoded protein: CASSQLPTVNIAKNIQYF.

The chain employs TRBV11-2 and TRBJ2-3; 7 nucleotides line up with TRBD2. There are 17 residues in the CDR3. Trimming removed 3 bases from V and 7 bases from J; junction bases left unmatched: 16. Germline values: CDR1 SGHAT, CDR2 FQNNGV. The CDR3: CASSFVDGAGVTYTQYF. The CDR3 DNA is TGTGCCAGCAGCTTCGTTGATGGGGCGGGGGTCACGTATACGCAGTATTTT.

The chain has TRBV30 and TRBJ2-2; D uncertain. With 1 base removed from V and 6 bases from J, the gap between germline ends came to 9 bases. This CDR3 region has 13 residues. CDR1 and CDR2 (germline): GTSNPN, SVGIG (reference sequence). The CDR3 DNA reads as TGTGCCTGGAGTGACAGTTTTCCCGGGGAGCTGTTTTTT. Encoded protein: CAWSDSFPGELFF. Combining the CDR3 with reference TRBV30 and TRBJ2-2 gives the whole variable domain SQTIHQWPATLVQPVGSPLSLECTVEGTSNPNLYWYRQAAGRGLQLLFYSVGIGQISSEVPQNLSASRPQDRQFILSSKKLLLSDSGFYLCAWSDSFPGELFFGEGSRLTVL.

This sequence joins TRBV29-1 and TRBJ2-7; D is unresolved. Germline CDR1 is SQVTM and CDR2 is ANQGSEA. The V gene lost 2 bases and the J gene lost 0 bases, with 11 bases spanning the gap. The CDR3 spans 14 residues. The CDR3 spells CSVETTSASYEQYF. CDR3 in DNA: TGCAGCGTTGAAACTACCTCTGCCTCCTACGAGCAGTACTTC.

This chain links TRBV4-1 with TRBJ1-2; 8 bases fit TRBD1. Per the germline V gene, CDR1 is MGHRA and CDR2 is YSYEKL. CDR3 length: 17 amino acids. V dropped 0 bases and J dropped 4; count of bases not matched to a gene: 10. The CDR3 DNA reads as TGCGCCAGCAGCCAAGACGAGGCGGCAGGGGGCTTCTATGGCTACACCTTC. Translation: CASSQDEAAGGFYGYTF.

The CDR3 nucleotides are TGTGCCAGCAGTTCGACAGGTGGATACGGCGAGCAGTACTTC. Its protein is CASSSTGGYGEQYF. This sequence joins TRBV6-6 and TRBJ2-7; weak D call: TRBD1 (6 bases). The CDR3 contains 14 residues. Trimming removed 4 bases from V and 6 bases from J, with 16 bases in between. From germline, CDR1 is MNHNY and CDR2 SVGAGI (reference sequence).

V usage is TRBV2 and J usage is TRBJ1-1; D gene uncertain. Germline V gene sequence: CDR1 SNHLY, CDR2 FYNNEI. The CDR3 sequence is 12 residues long. Trimming took 7 bases from V and 4 from J, leaving 10 bases between them. The CDR3 region has the DNA TGTGCCAGCACTAACGCCCGCACTGAAGCTTTCTTT. Translated, it gives CASTNARTEAFF. Based on the CDR3 plus reference TRBV2 and TRBJ1-1, the full variable domain is EPEVTQTPSHQVTQMGQEVILRCVPISNHLYFYWYRQILGQKVEFLVSFYNNEISEKSEIFDDQFSVERPDGSNFTLKIRSTKLEDSAMYFCASTNARTEAFFGQGTRLTVV.

The chain recombines TRBV27 with TRBJ1-2; D possibly corresponds to TRBD1 (6 bases). The CDR3 loop spans 14 amino acids. Per the germline V gene, CDR1 is MNHEY and CDR2 is SMNVEV (reference sequence). V was trimmed by 4 bases and J by 4 bases, leaving 13 bases between them. In nucleotides, the CDR3 is TGTGCCAGCAGTTCGCGAGGGGGTGGCTATGGCTACACCTTC. Residues: CASSSRGGGYGYTF.

The rearrangement joins TRBV4-1 to TRBJ2-7; possible D gene TRBD1, 5 bases. The V gene's germline CDR1 is MGHRA and CDR2 YSYEKL. The CDR3 totals 13 residues. V was clipped by 0 bases and J by 4 bases, with 7 bases between them. CDR3 sequence reads: CASSQETVYEQYF. The CDR3, as DNA: TGCGCCAGCAGCCAAGAGACAGTATACGAGCAGTACTTC.